This T cell receptor beta chain appears in the sequencing data of a study of blood T cell repertoires in COVID-19. About the research overall: Spain, Italy and the United States supplied samples that represented acute and convalescent COVID-19. Sources were T cells, B-cell-depleted T cells, or PBMCs; the material itself was cDNA or gDNA.

Original handling: Researchers report that nucleated cell counts were estimated from reference gene primer amplification. The table came from immunoSEQ multiplex PCR; TCRdb's copy has only in-frame clones and leaves some out. V and J calls and clone size are copied from that table; D and trimming were computed from the DNA. Of 250,000 to 300,000 clones listed, about 86% are singletons. This clone was seen only a few times. The CDR3 runs to 15 residues. The junction had 5 bases not matched to a gene; V was cut back by 3 bases and J by 3 bases. From germline, CDR1 is MGHRA and CDR2 YSYEKL. The source of this sequence is a woman in her sixties or seventies with active or convalescent COVID-19. V usage is TRBV4-1 and J usage is TRBJ1-2; 9 positions match TRBD1. Sequencing was done on a sample of peripheral blood. The chain's CDR3 is CASSQQQGAYYGYTF. For the CDR3, the DNA is TGCGCCAGCAGCCAGCAACAGGGGGCTTACTATGGCTACACCTTC.